The rows below give T cell receptor beta chains drawn from one sample of a study of shared clonotypes between healthy human individuals. Assay used: immunoSEQ multiplex PCR; TCRdb lists only in-frame clones, some missing. The table has millions of clones, about 92% seen once. Material: naive CD8+ T cells from PBMCs. These receptors were collected from a man between 18 and 29 years old in good health. Some clones in this sample may be carry-over from other donors' samples. CDR3s include the opening cysteine and the closing phenylalanine or tryptophan. D genes are given only for firm matches. Where a row states a size, it is once, few, many or the class of an expanded clone; other rows omit it.

TRBV7-9,TRBJ1-2,TRBD1,18,.,CASSLAEVGQGFLDGYTF,TGTGCCAGCAGCTTAGCGGAGGTGGGACAGGGGTTTTTGGATGGCTACACCTTC
TRBV5-1,TRBJ1-5,.,15,.,CASSVRSGGNQPQHF,TGCGCCAGCAGCGTGCGATCAGGCGGCAATCAGCCCCAGCATTTT
TRBV7-9,TRBJ2-6,.,14,.,CASSSNTGANVLTF,TGTGCCAGCAGCTCTAACACTGGGGCCAACGTCCTGACTTTC
TRBV19,TRBJ1-3,.,17,.,CASSILQGYRQGNTIYF,TGTGCCAGTAGTATTTTGCAGGGGTACCGACAAGGAAACACCATATATTTT
TRBV7-9,TRBJ2-3,.,13,.,CAVPQERTDTQYF,TGTGCCGTACCCCAGGAGCGCACAGATACGCAGTATTTT
TRBV28,TRBJ1-1,TRBD1,16,.,CASSPGDREVDTEAFF,TGTGCCAGCAGTCCCGGGGACAGGGAGGTCGACACTGAAGCTTTCTTT
TRBV5-6,TRBJ2-1,.,12,.,CASSQTPNEQFF,TGTGCCAGCAGCCAGACACCTAATGAGCAGTTCTTC
TRBV27,TRBJ2-7,TRBD1,15,.,CASAPTGPVPYEQYF,TGTGCCAGCGCCCCGACAGGGCCTGTCCCCTACGAGCAGTACTTC
TRBV14,TRBJ2-7,TRBD2,15,.,CASSQEQREGQKQYF,TGTGCCAGCAGCCAAGAGCAGCGGGAGGGCCAGAAGCAGTACTTC
TRBV6-5,TRBJ2-1,.,13,.,CASSYPWADEQFF,TGTGCCAGCAGTTACCCCTGGGCCGATGAGCAGTTCTTC
TRBV15,TRBJ1-2,.,16,.,CATSRDTGIRWNGYTF,TGTGCCACCAGCAGAGATACTGGGATTCGATGGAATGGCTACACCTTC
TRBV7-3,TRBJ2-1,.,13,.,CASSQSLGGEQFF,TGTGCCAGCAGCCAATCTCTCGGCGGGGAGCAGTTCTTC
TRBV29-1,TRBJ1-1,.,12,.,CSAPRGDTEAFF,TGCAGCGCCCCGAGGGGGGACACTGAAGCTTTCTTT
TRBV9,TRBJ2-1,.,15,.,CASSGPGTNYNEQFF,TGTGCCAGCAGCGGACCCGGGACAAACTACAATGAGCAGTTCTTC
TRBV5-4,TRBJ2-7,TRBD2,14,.,CASSAGRGYSEQYF,TGTGCCAGCAGCGCCGGGCGGGGGTACAGCGAGCAGTACTTC
TRBV5-1,TRBJ1-5,TRBD1,15,.,CASSLGQDSNQPQHF,TGCGCCAGCAGCCTGGGACAGGATAGCAATCAGCCCCAGCATTTT
TRBV7-9,TRBJ1-1,.,15,.,CASDSPDRPRLEAFF,TGTGCCAGCGACTCCCCCGACAGGCCCCGTCTTGAAGCTTTCTTT
TRBV14,TRBJ2-7,TRBD2,16,.,CASSQDMAREAREQYF,TGTGCCAGCAGCCAAGATATGGCGCGGGAGGCGAGGGAGCAGTACTTC
TRBV10-3,TRBJ1-1,TRBD1,14,.,CAIGQGALNTEAFF,TGTGCCATCGGACAGGGGGCCCTGAACACTGAAGCTTTCTTT
TRBV28,TRBJ2-3,.,15,.,CASSDRGFGGDTQYF,TGTGCCAGCTCCGACAGGGGCTTCGGGGGGGATACGCAGTATTTT
TRBV28,TRBJ2-7,.,15,.,CASGGPWDTSYEQYF,TGTGCCAGCGGGGGGCCCTGGGATACCTCCTACGAGCAGTACTTC
TRBV11-2,TRBJ2-7,.,17,once,CASSLLVQPGPDYEQYF,TGTGCCAGCAGCTTACTGGTACAACCGGGGCCGGACTACGAGCAGTACTTC
TRBV19,TRBJ1-2,TRBD1,14,.,CASGTAKTNYGYTF,TGTGCCAGTGGGACAGCGAAGACTAACTATGGCTACACCTTC
TRBV2,TRBJ2-5,.,15,once,CASRGRAQNQETQYF,TGTGCCAGCCGAGGCCGGGCACAAAATCAAGAGACCCAGTACTTC
TRBV2,TRBJ2-3,.,16,.,CASSELFGSLTDTQYF,TGTGCCAGCAGTGAACTCTTCGGCTCGCTCACAGATACGCAGTATTTT
TRBV25-1,TRBJ2-7,TRBD1,16,.,CASSEFGRGIIYEQYF,TGTGCCAGCAGTGAATTCGGCAGGGGGATCATCTACGAGCAGTACTTC
TRBV4-2,TRBJ2-1,TRBD2,17,.,CASSDLAGPSFYNEQFF,TGTGCCAGCAGCGACCTAGCGGGCCCCAGCTTCTACAATGAGCAGTTCTTC
TRBV14,TRBJ1-1,.,12,.,CASSARNTEAFF,TGTGCCAGCAGCGCCAGGAACACTGAAGCTTTCTTT
TRBV9,TRBJ2-1,TRBD2,15,.,CASSLSGRSKNEQFF,TGTGCCAGCAGCCTTAGCGGGAGATCCAAAAATGAGCAGTTCTTC
TRBV7-9,TRBJ2-4,.,17,once,CASSLADILIAKNIQYF,TGTGCCAGCAGCTTAGCGGACATCCTGATAGCCAAAAACATTCAGTACTTC
TRBV13,TRBJ2-3,.,12,.,CASSLRADTQYF,TGTGCCAGCAGCTTACGCGCAGATACGCAGTATTTT
TRBV28,TRBJ2-6,.,17,.,CASSPRDARSGANVLTF,TGTGCCAGCAGTCCCCGGGACGCCCGGTCCGGGGCCAACGTCCTGACTTTC
TRBV9,TRBJ2-1,TRBD1,15,once,CASTRDRGAFNEQFF,TGTGCCAGCACCCGGGACAGGGGAGCGTTTAATGAGCAGTTCTTC
TRBV7-8,TRBJ2-1,.,12,once,CASSRADNEQFF,TGTGCCAGCAGCCGAGCGGATAATGAGCAGTTCTTC
TRBV9,TRBJ2-1,.,16,.,CASSVLRGGSYNEQFF,TGTGCCAGCAGCGTATTGAGGGGAGGATCCTACAATGAGCAGTTCTTC
TRBV5-6,TRBJ2-7,.,14,.,CASSLVRSSYEQYF,TGTGCCAGCAGCTTGGTCCGGAGCTCCTACGAGCAGTACTTC
TRBV2,TRBJ2-7,TRBD2,13,.,CASSEGGAYEQYF,TGTGCCAGCAGTGAGGGAGGGGCCTACGAGCAGTACTTC
TRBV28,TRBJ2-5,TRBD2,20,.,CASSFESAGGLAGSQETQYF,TGTGCCAGCAGTTTCGAGAGCGCGGGGGGACTAGCGGGGTCCCAAGAGACCCAGTACTTC
TRBV28,TRBJ2-1,TRBD2,16,.,CASIQSPGLAGPEQFF,TGTGCCAGCATCCAAAGCCCGGGACTAGCGGGACCCGAGCAGTTCTTC
TRBV28,TRBJ2-7,TRBD2,16,.,CASCTKWEAGGDEQYF,TGTGCCAGCTGCACTAAATGGGAAGCGGGGGGAGACGAGCAGTACTTC
TRBV13,TRBJ2-5,.,17,.,CASSQTAGWLNRETQYF,TGTGCCAGCAGCCAGACAGCCGGATGGTTAAACAGGGAGACCCAGTACTTC
TRBV19,TRBJ2-5,.,15,.,CASSPNGIPQETQYF,TGTGCCAGTAGTCCCAACGGGATCCCACAAGAGACCCAGTACTTC
TRBV10-3,TRBJ1-5,TRBD1,14,few,CAISEQGAEQPQHF,TGTGCCATCAGTGAACAGGGGGCGGAACAGCCCCAGCATTTT
TRBV4-1,TRBJ2-7,.,13,.,CASSQAGNYEQYF,TGCGCCAGCAGCCAAGCGGGCAACTACGAGCAGTACTTC
TRBV11-2,TRBJ2-1,.,14,.,CASSLGTASNEQFF,TGTGCCAGCAGCTTAGGGACGGCCAGCAATGAGCAGTTCTTC
TRBV9,TRBJ2-5,TRBD1,16,.,CASSAYRGGTEETQYF,TGTGCCAGCAGCGCATATCGGGGTGGGACAGAAGAGACCCAGTACTTC
TRBV7-2,TRBJ2-1,.,9,.,CASSFGQFF,TGTGCCAGCAGCTTTGGGCAGTTCTTC